The next 5 T cell receptor beta chains were all read from a single sample in a study of T cells in Graves' hyperthyroidism and ophthalmopathy. Regions amplified from RNA transcripts were the TCR beta CDR3 regions. Primed by the HTBI set, a first-round RT-PCR was run on the TCR CDR3. TCRdb re-called the multiplex PCR reads through MiXCR, storing one row per CDR3 protein. In the table there are 600,000 or so distinct CDR3 sequences, about 16% of which are singletons. The sample consisted of blood. These receptors all come from a woman aged 30 to 39 with Graves' hyperthyroidism.

At least ten counts were recorded for this clonotype. This chain links TRBV11-2 with TRBJ2-1; D call uncertain. This CDR3 region has 14 residues. V lost 0 bases and J 7 bases, leaving 10 bases between the germline ends. CDR1 SGHAT and CDR2 FQNNGV come from the germline V gene. In DNA, the CDR3 is TGTGCCAGCAGCTTAGATCCAATTGGTAATGAGCAGTTCTTC. Translation: CASSLDPIGNEQFF. The full variable domain, its missing parts supplied by reference TRBV11-2 and TRBJ2-1, is EAGVAQSPRYKIIEKRQSVAFWCNPISGHATLYWYQQILGQGPKLLIQFQNNGVVDDSQLPKDRFSAERLKGVDSTLKIQPAKLEDSAVYLCASSLDPIGNEQFFGPGTRLTVL.

In its sample, this clonotype was seen many times. The V gene is TRBV2, the J gene TRBJ1-2; D possibly corresponds to TRBD1 (5 bases). The germline V gene has CDR1 SNHLY and CDR2 FYNNEI. Between the trimmed V and J ends, which lost 1 base and 4 bases, there was a span of 7 bases. CDR3 length: 13 amino acids. CDR3 in DNA: TGTGCCAGCAGTGAAGGGGGGAGCTATGGCTACACCTTC. It encodes CASSEGGSYGYTF.

The gene calls are TRBV7-9 and TRBJ2-7, with D possibly being TRBD1 or TRBD2 (6 bases each). The ends were cut back, 5 bases at V and 3 bases at J, with 17 bases in the middle. Germline assignment: CDR1 SEHNR and CDR2 FQNEAQ (reference sequence). The CDR3 is made up of 15 amino acids. The CDR3 sequence is CASSPTGEGDYEQYF. CDR3 DNA sequence: TGTGCCAGCAGCCCGACGGGAGAGGGGGACTACGAGCAGTACTTC.

In its sample, this clonotype was seen many times. The chain recombines TRBV5-1 with TRBJ2-1; D remains ambiguous. Germline V gives CDR1 SGHRS, CDR2 YFSETQ. V was shortened by 0 bases and J by 9 bases, with 10 bases between the two germline ends. The length of the CDR3 is 13 residues. The CDR3 region is CASSLGSLGEQFF. CDR3 DNA: TGCGCCAGCAGCTTGGGTTCCTTGGGTGAGCAGTTCTTC.

This clonotype was counted many times. The chain employs TRBV5-1 and TRBJ2-5, with D perhaps assigned TRBD1 or TRBD2 (5 bases each). The germline V gene has CDR1 SGHRS and CDR2 YFSETQ. The CDR3 has 14 residues. The V gene lost 1 base and the J gene lost 5 bases, with 12 bases spanning the gap. The CDR3 coding sequence is TGCGCCAGCAGCTTGTTACCCGGGGCCGAGACCCAGTACTTC. Its protein is CASSLLPGAETQYF.